This TCR beta chain is drawn from a study of regulatory T cells in long-lasting Graves disease (dated by TCRdb to the early 2020s). A note on the overall study: Persistent Graves' disease was defined as persistently positive TSH receptor autoantibodies together with antithyroid drug treatment for over 5 years. Peripheral blood TCR sequencing and RNA sequencing compared persistent Graves' disease patients with newly diagnosed Graves' disease patients. The study took place in China and was registered as a clinical trial. A total of around 35 samples underwent TCR sequencing, from about 13 patients with persistent Graves' disease and 20 or so patients with newly diagnosed Graves' disease. In the clinical cohort, patients with persistent Graves' disease had used antithyroid drugs for an average of around 10 years. The research as a whole found: Persistent disease showed preferential use of TRBV28, TRBJ1-2 and TRBJ2-5, whereas newly diagnosed disease favored TRBV20-1 and TRBJ2-1. Lower TCR Shannon entropy and fewer highly expanded clones were observed in persistent Graves' disease patients than in newly diagnosed patients, which suggested clonal expansion. Sequencing and analysis were restricted to the TCR beta chain. Persistent patients shared more public clonotypes among themselves (around 2,800) than newly diagnosed patients did (about 900). The authors noted that the small sample size was a limitation that may lower accuracy. Because the primary lesion, thyroid tissue, could not be accessed, the study looked at peripheral blood alone.

Reading the germline V gene gives CDR1 MGHDK and CDR2 SYGVNS. The CDR3 measures 13 amino acids from cysteine to phenylalanine. Only the CDR3 DNA is retained, 39 bases long and in frame from the first base. V was cut back by 1 base and J by 10 bases, leaving a gap of 14 bases between them. The sample's time point label is to be understood as: persistent/refractory GD, antithyroid drugs over 5 years with positive TRAb. For both TCR sequencing and RNA sequencing, RNA was extracted from PBMCs using TRIzol. Graves' disease was diagnosed according to American Thyroid Association guidelines. Recruitment of patients was carried out at an endocrinology department in Xi'an, China. From each patient, around 9.3 milliliters of peripheral blood was collected into an EDTA anticoagulant tube. PBMCs were isolated by Ficoll Paque Plus density gradient separation without further T cell sorting. An Agilent 2100 Bioanalyzer and agarose gel were used to check RNA quality, and a NanoDrop 2000 was used to measure RNA concentration.

Comment on this clonotype: Its antigen remains unidentified. The input lacks base qualities; no much larger clone sits a single base away.

Library construction relied on multiplex PCR. Sequencing was performed on an Illumina HiSeq 4000. To build TCR beta libraries, CDR3 regions were amplified by Arm-PCR using iRepertoire HTBI primers. Gel purification was performed on PCR products prior to sequencing. From the authors' description of their analysis: Across samples, 60 to 80 TRBV and roughly 13 TRBJ segments were identified and used for gene usage analysis of CDR3 amino acid clonotypes. COPE and FqMerger were used to merge filtered high-quality paired reads into contigs. BLAST was used to align contigs to the IMGT TRBV, TRBD and TRBJ reference genes, and CDR3 was defined following IMGT. Any clonotype with a frequency above 0.1% was classified as a highly expanded clone. Repertoire diversity was measured by Shannon entropy, and V-J evenness by the Gini coefficient. Public clonotypes were defined as clonotypes shared by more than one individual. Using fastp trimming at Q25 and MiXCR clonotype assembly, TCRdb reanalyzed the public sequencing data and kept in-frame beta chains. Identical CDR3 proteins give one entry, which carries the most common genes and DNA. The V and J calls follow TCRdb's processing rather than the paper's. The table for this sample lists under 500,000 distinct CDR3 sequences; less than 25% of them were counted only once. The ten largest clones represent 6.5% to 8% of the sample.

The sample here was peripheral blood mononuclear cells (PBMCs), taken when the disease was refractory, from a patient treated with antithyroid drugs. Recombination linked TRBV25-1 to TRBJ2-7, and possibly TRBD1, on 6 matching bases. The source of this sequence is a female donor with Graves disease. The DNA is TGTGCCAGCAGTGAATTAGATGGGGACAAACAGTACTTC. Its product reads: CASSELDGDKQYF.